A single sample gave rise to the 8 T cell receptor beta chains below, sequenced in a study of T cell responses to AZD1222 COVID-19 vaccine. Assay: immunoSEQ multiplex PCR; the TCRdb copy retains only in-frame clones and omits some. The sample shows 95,000 to 150,000 clones, 75% to 90% of them seen only once. The starting material was peripheral blood, obtained on day 0 of AZD1222 vaccination. The source of these receptors is an adult in good health.

This chain uses TRBV30 with TRBJ1-5; D is undetermined. This CDR3 contains 14 residues. Deletions cut 1 base from V and 10 bases from J, with 17 bases between. The germline CDR1 and CDR2 sequences are GTSNPN and SVGIG (reference sequence). CDR3 sequence reads: CAWSETVDESPQHF. In DNA, the CDR3 is TGTGCCTGGAGTGAAACAGTAGACGAGTCTCCCCAGCATTTT.

The chain employs TRBV30 and TRBJ1-5; D is undetermined. Trimming stripped 3 bases from V and 1 base from J, with 13 bases between. Germline lookup yields CDR1 GTSNPN and CDR2 SVGIG (reference sequence). This CDR3 spans 15 amino acids. The CDR3 spells CAWSRPLGSNQPQHF. The DNA of the CDR3 is TGTGCCTGGAGCCGACCTCTCGGGAGCAATCAGCCCCAGCATTTT.

This sequence joins TRBV6-5 and TRBJ2-7, with D perhaps TRBD2 (7 bases). Germline V gene sequence: CDR1 MNHEY, CDR2 SVGAGI. The CDR3 has 15 amino acids. V was clipped by 2 bases and J by 5 bases, with 16 bases between them. For the CDR3, the DNA is TGTGCCAGCAGTTACACTAGCGAGGGGGTTGACGAGCAGTACTTC. Its translation: CASSYTSEGVDEQYF.

The CDR3 is CASSLEVEYGYTF. CDR3 coding DNA: TGTGCCAGCAGCTTAGAAGTAGAGTATGGCTACACCTTC. The chain joins TRBV7-9 to TRBJ1-2; no clear D gene. CDR3 length: 13 residues. The V end was cut by 1 base, the J end by 5 bases, with 8 bases between. From germline, CDR1 is SEHNR and CDR2 FQNEAQ (reference sequence).

This chain uses TRBV5-1 with TRBJ2-1; 7 bases map to TRBD2. This CDR3 spans 12 amino acids. Germline-derived CDR1 and CDR2 are SGHRS and YFSETQ. The J segment lost 10 bases and the V segment lost 6 bases, leaving 7 bases of the junction unmatched. The CDR3 loop reads CASMVLGGEQFF. The CDR3 DNA sequence: TGCGCCAGCATGGTCCTGGGAGGGGAGCAGTTCTTC.

As concerns this clone: The junction shows a germline mismatch at one end, possibly a read error. The chain carries TRBV5-6 and TRBJ1-2; D remains unclear. The CDR3 has 11 amino acids. Germline loops: CDR1 SGHDT, CDR2 YYEEEE. CDR3 protein: CASSFRSPGFF. The DNA for the CDR3 is TGTGCCAGCAGCTTTCGCAGCCCGGGCTTCTTC.

The genes are TRBV4-2 and TRBJ1-5; D unclear. The CDR3 is 16 residues long. From germline, CDR1 is LGHNA and CDR2 YNFKEQ. Trimming cost V 1 base and J 6 bases, with 16 bases left between them. Written as DNA, the CDR3 is TGTGCCAGCAGCCAAGGGGGTTCCCAGGAGGCTCAGCCCCAGCATTTT. This translates into CASSQGGSQEAQPQHF.

The CDR3 DNA is TGTGCCAGTTCGGACAGTAGCAATCAGCCCCAGCATTTT. Translated, it gives CASSDSSNQPQHF. The chain employs TRBV19 and TRBJ1-5, with D perhaps matching TRBD1 (6 bases). Trimming left V 8 bases short and J 0 bases short, with 8 bases between. The length of the CDR3 is 13 residues. Germline V CDR1 and CDR2: LNHDA, SQIVND (reference sequence).